These 3 T cell receptor beta chains share one sample of origin, sequenced in a study of Graves' ophthalmopathy and Graves' hyperthyroidism. RNA transcripts provided the template for amplifying TCR beta CDR3 regions. The first round was an RT-PCR with HTBI primers, and the second round was a multiplex PCR. TCRdb re-called the multiplex PCR reads with MiXCR, one entry per CDR3 protein. The sample has over a million distinct CDR3 sequences; 35% to 40% are singletons. The sample taken for sequencing was peripheral blood or thyroid tissue (not recorded which). The receptors here all came from an adult man with Graves' hyperthyroidism.

The chain has TRBV5-8 and TRBJ2-7; the D is unclear. Trimming stripped 5 bases from V and 0 bases from J, with 12 bases between. CDR3 length: 14 amino acids. From germline, CDR1 is SGHTS and CDR2 YDEGEE. In nucleotides, the CDR3 is TGTGCCAGCAGTTGGGTGAGCAGCTCCTACGAGCAGTACTTC. Residues: CASSWVSSSYEQYF.

The chain is built from TRBV29-1 and TRBJ1-1, with 8 bases lining up with TRBD1. The germline gives CDR1 SQVTM, CDR2 ANQGSEA. J lost 11 bases, V lost 4 bases, and 12 bases had no gene match. The length of the CDR3 is 13 residues. The CDR3 nucleotides read TGCAGCGTTGCTCCAGGGGGCAAGGGTATGGCTTTCTTT. Its protein is CSVAPGGKGMAFF.

This clonotype was counted ten times or more. The rearrangement uses TRBV24-1 and TRBJ2-2; 7 bases are a match to TRBD1. CDR1 and CDR2 (germline): KGHDR, SFDVKD. This CDR3 has 15 residues. The J segment lost 6 bases and the V segment lost 1 base, leaving 4 bases of the junction unmatched. The CDR3 is CATSDFEGGSGELFF. The CDR3 DNA sequence: TGTGCCACCAGTGATTTTGAAGGGGGCTCCGGGGAGCTGTTTTTT.